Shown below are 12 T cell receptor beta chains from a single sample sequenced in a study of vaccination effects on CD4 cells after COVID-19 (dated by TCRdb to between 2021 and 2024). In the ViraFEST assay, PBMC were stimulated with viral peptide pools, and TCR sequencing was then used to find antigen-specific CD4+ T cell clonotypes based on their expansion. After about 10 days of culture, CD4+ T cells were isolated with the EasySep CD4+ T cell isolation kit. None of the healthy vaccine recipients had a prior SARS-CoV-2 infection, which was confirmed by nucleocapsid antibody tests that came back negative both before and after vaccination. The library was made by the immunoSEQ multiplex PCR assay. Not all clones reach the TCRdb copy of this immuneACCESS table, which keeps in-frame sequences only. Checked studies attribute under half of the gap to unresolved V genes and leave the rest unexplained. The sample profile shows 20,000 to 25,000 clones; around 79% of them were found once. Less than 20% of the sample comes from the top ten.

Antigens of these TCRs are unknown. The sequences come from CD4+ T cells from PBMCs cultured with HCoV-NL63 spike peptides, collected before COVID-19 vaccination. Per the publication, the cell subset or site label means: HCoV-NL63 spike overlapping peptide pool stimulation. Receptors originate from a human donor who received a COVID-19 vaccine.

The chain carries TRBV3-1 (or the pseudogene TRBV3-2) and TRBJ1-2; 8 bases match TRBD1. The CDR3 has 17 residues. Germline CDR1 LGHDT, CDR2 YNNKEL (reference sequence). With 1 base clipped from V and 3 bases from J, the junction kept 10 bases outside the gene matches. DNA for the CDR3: TGTGCCAGCAGCCAAGCTATCAGCAGGGGGCTCTACTATGGCTACACCTTC. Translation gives CASSQAISRGLYYGYTF.

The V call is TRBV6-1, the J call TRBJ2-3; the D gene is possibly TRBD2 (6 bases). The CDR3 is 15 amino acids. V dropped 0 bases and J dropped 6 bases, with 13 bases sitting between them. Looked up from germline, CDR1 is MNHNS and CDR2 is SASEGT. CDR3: CASSEARAGRDTQYF. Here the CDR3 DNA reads TGTGCCAGCAGTGAAGCGCGGGCAGGGAGGGATACGCAGTATTTT.

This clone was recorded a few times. The CDR3 spells CASSVASSYNEQFF. The DNA of the CDR3 is TGTGCCAGCAGTGTAGCGAGCTCCTACAATGAGCAGTTCTTC. The V gene is TRBV2, the J gene TRBJ2-1, with D perhaps TRBD2 (5 bases). This CDR3 contains 14 residues. Germline CDR1 is SNHLY and CDR2 is FYNNEI. V lost 4 bases to trimming and J lost 0 bases, with 7 bases between them.

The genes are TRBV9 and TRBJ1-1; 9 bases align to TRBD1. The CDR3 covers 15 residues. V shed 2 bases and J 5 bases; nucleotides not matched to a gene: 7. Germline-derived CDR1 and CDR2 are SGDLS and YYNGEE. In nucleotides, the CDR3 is TGTGCCAGCAGCGTCGCGGGACAGGGAATAACTGAAGCTTTCTTT. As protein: CASSVAGQGITEAFF.

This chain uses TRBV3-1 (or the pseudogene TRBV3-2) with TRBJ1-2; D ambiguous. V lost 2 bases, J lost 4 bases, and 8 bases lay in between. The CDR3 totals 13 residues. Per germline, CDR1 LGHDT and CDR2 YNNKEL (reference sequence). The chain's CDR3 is CASSQNSGYGYTF. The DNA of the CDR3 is TGTGCCAGCAGCCAAAACTCGGGCTATGGCTACACCTTC.

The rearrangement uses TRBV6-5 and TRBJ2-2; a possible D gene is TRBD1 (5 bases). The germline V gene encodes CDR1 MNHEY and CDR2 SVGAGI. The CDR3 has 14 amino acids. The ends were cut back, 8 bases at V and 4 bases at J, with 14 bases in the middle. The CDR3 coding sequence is TGTGCCAGCTATGTTGGACAACCCACCGGGGAGCTGTTTTTT. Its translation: CASYVGQPTGELFF.

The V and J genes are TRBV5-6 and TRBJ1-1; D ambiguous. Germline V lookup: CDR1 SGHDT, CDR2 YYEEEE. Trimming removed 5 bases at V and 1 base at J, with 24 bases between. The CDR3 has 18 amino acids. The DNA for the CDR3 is TGTGCCAGCAGACGCCCAGGTCTCAATTGGGAGGGGAACACTGAAGCTTTCTTT. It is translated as CASRRPGLNWEGNTEAFF.

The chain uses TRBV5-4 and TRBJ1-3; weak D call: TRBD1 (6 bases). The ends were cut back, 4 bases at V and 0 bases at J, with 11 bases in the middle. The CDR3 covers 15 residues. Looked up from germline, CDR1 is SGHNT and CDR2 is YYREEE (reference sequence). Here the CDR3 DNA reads TGTGCCAGCAGCCGGGACAACCACTCTGGAAACACCATATATTTT. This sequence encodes CASSRDNHSGNTIYF.

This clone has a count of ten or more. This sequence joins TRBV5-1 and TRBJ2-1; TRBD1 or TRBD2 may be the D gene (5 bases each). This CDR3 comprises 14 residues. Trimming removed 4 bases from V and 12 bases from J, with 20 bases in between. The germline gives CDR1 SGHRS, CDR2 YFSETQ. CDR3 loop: CASSAQPAGTPQFF. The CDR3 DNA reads TGCGCCAGCAGCGCGCAACCTGCCGGGACCCCGCAGTTCTTC.

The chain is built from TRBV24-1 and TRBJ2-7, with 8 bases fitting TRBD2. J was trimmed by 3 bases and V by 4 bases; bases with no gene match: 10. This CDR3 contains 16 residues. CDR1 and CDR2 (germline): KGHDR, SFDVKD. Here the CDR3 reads CATSDLAGLTLYEQYF. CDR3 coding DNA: TGTGCCACCAGTGACTTAGCGGGACTCACCCTCTACGAGCAGTACTTC.

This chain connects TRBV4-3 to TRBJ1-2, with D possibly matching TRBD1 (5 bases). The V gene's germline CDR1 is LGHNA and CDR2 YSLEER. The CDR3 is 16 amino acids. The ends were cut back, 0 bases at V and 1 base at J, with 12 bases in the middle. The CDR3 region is CASSQEKGWDNYGYTF. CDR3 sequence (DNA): TGCGCCAGCAGCCAAGAAAAGGGGTGGGATAACTATGGCTACACCTTC.

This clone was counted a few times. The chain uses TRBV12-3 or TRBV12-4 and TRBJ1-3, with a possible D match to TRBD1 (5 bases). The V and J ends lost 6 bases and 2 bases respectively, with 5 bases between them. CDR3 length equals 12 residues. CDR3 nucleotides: TGTGCCAGCAGGGGGCCTGGAAACACCATATATTTT. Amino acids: CASRGPGNTIYF.